This entry features one T cell receptor beta chain sequence. Antigen specificity is unknown. Clones were sequenced by immunoSEQ multiplex PCR, and TCRdb holds only the in-frame ones, with some missing. This table has about 28,000 clones, 90% appearing once. This sample was taken from a study of OX40 agonist ivuxolimab in advanced cancers. The germline gives CDR1 MNHEY, CDR2 SMNVEV (reference sequence). V was shortened by 5 bases and J by 7 bases, with 11 bases between the two germline ends. There are 13 residues in the CDR3. Study conclusions and caveats: Nonresponders included some who also had low normalized T-cell clonal expansion. Average numbers of expanded clones were greater in CD8+ T cells than in CD4+.

The material sequenced was CD4+ or CD8+ T cells sorted from blood, taken in a trial of the OX40 agonist ivuxolimab. The TCR comes from an adult with an advanced solid tumor such as melanoma, head and neck, liver or kidney cancer. This chain uses TRBV27 with TRBJ2-2; no definite D call. CDR3 bases: TGTGCCAGCAGTGCCTCACTCGGCGGGGAGCTGTTTTTT. Translating gives CASSASLGGELFF.